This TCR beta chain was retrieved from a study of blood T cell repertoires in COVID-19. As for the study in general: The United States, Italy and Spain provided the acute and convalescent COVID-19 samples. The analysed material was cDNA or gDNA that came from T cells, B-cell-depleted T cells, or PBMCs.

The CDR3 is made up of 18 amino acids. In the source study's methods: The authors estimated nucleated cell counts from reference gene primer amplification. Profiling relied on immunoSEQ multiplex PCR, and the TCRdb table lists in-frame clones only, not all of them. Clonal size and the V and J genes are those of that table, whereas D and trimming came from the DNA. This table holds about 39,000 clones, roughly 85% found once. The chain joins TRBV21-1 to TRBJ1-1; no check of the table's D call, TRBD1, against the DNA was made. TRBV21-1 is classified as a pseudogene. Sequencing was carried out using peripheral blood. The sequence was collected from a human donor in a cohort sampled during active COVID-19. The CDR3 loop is CASSTYRGQDIGDTEAFF. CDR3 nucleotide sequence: TGTGCCAGCAGCACTTACAGGGGGCAGGATATTGGGGACACTGAAGCTTTCTTT.